This TCR beta chain was observed in a study of OX40 agonist ivuxolimab in advanced cancers. As for the study in general: The study reported partial responses in three patients: one hepatocellular carcinoma, two cutaneous melanoma. General study points: Partial responders at 0.1-3.0 mg/kg showed near-lowest clonal expansion.

This clone was counted only a few times. What it binds is unknown. V was shortened by 4 bases and J by 2 bases, with 8 bases between the two germline ends. The CDR3 totals 13 residues. Germline V gives CDR1 SNHLY, CDR2 FYNNEI. Sequencing was performed with immunoSEQ multiplex PCR; in TCRdb, only in-frame clones are kept and a portion is missing. This table has tens of thousands of clones, over 80% appearing once. The sample consisted of CD4+ or CD8+ T cells sorted from blood, taken in a trial of the OX40 agonist ivuxolimab. The receptor was derived from an adult with an advanced solid tumor such as melanoma, head and neck, liver or kidney cancer. V is TRBV2 and J is TRBJ1-1; D ambiguous. The CDR3 DNA reads TGTGCCAGCAGTGTGGGAGGAAACACTGAAGCTTTCTTT. Translation gives CASSVGGNTEAFF.